The 21 T cell receptor beta chains presented below share a single source sample, sequenced in a study of blood T cells in healthy people across ages. Combining a sample-barcoded 5' primer with a J-beta primer mix, a second PCR ran for roughly 7 to 12 cycles. A single record per CDR3 protein comes from TCRdb applying MiXCR to the 5' RACE reads. The repertoire holds hundreds of thousands of distinct CDR3 sequences, about 50% seen once, with 13% in the top ten. Specimen: blood. The receptor source for this set is an elderly woman in good health.

This clonotype was picked up a small number of times. This chain uses TRBV5-1 with TRBJ2-4, with D possibly being TRBD1 or TRBD2 (5 bases each). Trimming took off 1 base at V and 9 bases at J, with 17 bases between the two ends. Germline-derived CDR1 and CDR2 are SGHRS and YFSETQ. The CDR3 totals 15 residues. The CDR3 spells CASSLLGRGDAIQYF. CDR3 coding DNA: TGCGCCAGCAGCTTGTTGGGTCGGGGCGATGCCATTCAGTACTTC.

V gene TRBV7-3 combines with J gene TRBJ2-1; a possible D gene is TRBD1 (6 bases). The CDR3 sequence is 14 residues long. V was shortened by 2 bases and J by 9 bases, with 14 bases between the two germline ends. In germline, CDR1 is SGHTA, CDR2 FQGTGA. Written as DNA, the CDR3 is TGTGCCAGCAGCTTAGGGACACAGGGCAGTGAGCAGTTCTTC. Translating gives CASSLGTQGSEQFF. Using reference TRBV7-3 and TRBJ2-1 for the parts outside the CDR3, the full variable domain is GAGVSQTPSNKVTEKGKYVELRCDPISGHTALYWYRQSLGQGPEFLIYFQGTGAADDSGLPNDRFFAVRPEGSVSTLKIQRTERGDSAVYLCASSLGTQGSEQFFGPGTRLTVL.

This clonotype was counted at least ten times. This chain joins TRBV4-2 and TRBJ2-7; 8 bases are shared with TRBD2. This CDR3 has 15 amino acids. The germline V gene has CDR1 LGHNA and CDR2 YNFKEQ. The V and J ends lost 5 bases and 2 bases, in that order; junction bases with no gene match: 8. The CDR3 is CASSAHSGEPYEQYF. Here the CDR3 DNA reads TGTGCCAGCAGCGCCCATAGCGGGGAGCCCTACGAGCAGTACTTC.

CDR3 coding DNA: TGCGCCAGCAGCTCAGACAGGGGGTTGAACACTGAAGCTTTCTTT. Residues: CASSSDRGLNTEAFF. V and J are TRBV5-1 and TRBJ1-1; 9 positions match TRBD1. CDR1 is SGHRS and CDR2 is YFSETQ in the germline V gene. This CDR3 is 15 amino acids long. The J segment lost 0 bases and the V segment lost 3 bases, leaving 3 bases of the junction unmatched.

The chain is built from TRBV7-2 and TRBJ2-5; 10 bases line up with TRBD1. The germline CDR1 and CDR2 sequences are SGHTA and FQGNSA. Germline trimming cut 5 bases from V and 11 bases from J; bases unmatched to any gene: 20. The CDR3 covers 17 residues. The CDR3, as DNA: TGTGCCAGCAGCCGGGGGACAGGGGACGGGGCTTTCAATGAGCAGTACTTC. Its protein is CASSRGTGDGAFNEQYF.

In regard to this clonotype: A read error may be the cause here, since a much bigger clone is one base away. The chain recombines TRBV20-1 with TRBJ2-1; 8 bases line up with TRBD2. With V trimmed by 2 bases and J by 13 bases, 22 bases remained unmatched. Germline V gene sequence: CDR1 DFQATT, CDR2 SNEGSKA (reference sequence). The CDR3 has 17 residues. CDR3 region: CSARNPRVGTRGETQFF. CDR3 nucleotides: TGCAGTGCTAGAAACCCACGTGTGGGGACTAGGGGGGAGACCCAGTTCTTC.

The genes are TRBV20-1 and TRBJ2-1; D may be TRBD1 or TRBD2 (5 bases each). Trimming stripped 4 bases from V and 10 bases from J, with 14 bases between. Germline values: CDR1 DFQATT, CDR2 SNEGSKA (reference sequence). CDR3 size: 12 residues. Here the CDR3 DNA reads TGCAGTGCTACCCTACCGGGACGAGAGCAGTTCTTC. Translating it yields CSATLPGREQFF.

On this clonotype itself: The junction departs from germline at one end; a sequencing error may be responsible. The rearrangement uses TRBV27 and TRBJ1-6; 7 bases align to TRBD1. The CDR3 consists of 15 residues. Per the germline V gene, CDR1 is MNHEY and CDR2 is SMNVEV (reference sequence). The CDR3 coding sequence is TGTGCCAGCGGTTTGACAGGGACGAATACTTCACCCCTCCACTTT. It translates to CASGLTGTNTSPLHF.

This clonotype was observed many times. The CDR3 DNA sequence: TGTGCCAGCAGTTACGCGGACGGGGGCTACGAGCAGTACTTC. It yields the protein CASSYADGGYEQYF. The V call is TRBV6-6, the J call TRBJ2-7, with TRBD2 as a possible D gene (6 bases). This CDR3 region has 14 residues. CDR1 and CDR2 (germline): MNHNY, SVGAGI (reference sequence). V lost 2 bases to trimming and J lost 3 bases, with 11 bases between them.

In this sample, this clonotype turned up many times. This chain links TRBV5-1 with TRBJ1-2; the D is unclear. The CDR3 totals 12 residues. Trimming stripped 7 bases from V and 2 bases from J, with 9 bases between. The V gene's germline CDR1 is SGHRS and CDR2 YFSETQ. DNA of the CDR3: TGCGCCAGCCGGACGGTGAACTATGGCTACACCTTC. Protein sequence: CASRTVNYGYTF.

Many counts were recorded for this clonotype. V and J are TRBV7-2 and TRBJ2-7; 8 nucleotides align to TRBD2. The germline CDR1 and CDR2 sequences are SGHTA and FQGNSA. The CDR3 consists of 13 residues. J gave up 7 bases and V 5 bases, and 7 bases lay outside the gene matches. The CDR3 reads CASSLREGLEQYF. The CDR3 nucleotides are TGTGCCAGCAGCCTCCGGGAGGGTCTGGAGCAGTACTTC.

The table lists this clonotype with a few counts. The V and J genes are TRBV13 and TRBJ1-2; weak D call: TRBD1 (5 bases). CDR3 size: 15 residues. CDR1 and CDR2 (germline): PRHDT, FYEKMQ (reference sequence). V was pared by 2 bases and J by 4 bases, with 14 bases between. CDR3 DNA sequence: TGTGCCAGCAGCTTACGCCAGGGAAGAGGCTATGGCTACACCTTC. Translated, it gives CASSLRQGRGYGYTF.

The V gene is TRBV4-2, the J gene TRBJ1-2; a weak D match, TRBD1 (5 bases). In germline, CDR1 is LGHNA, CDR2 YNFKEQ. V was trimmed by 0 bases and J by 0 bases, leaving 8 bases between them. This CDR3 contains 15 residues. In DNA form, the CDR3 reads TGTGCCAGCAGCCAAGATGACAGTCCTAACTATGGCTACACCTTC. As protein: CASSQDDSPNYGYTF.

This chain links TRBV25-1 with TRBJ2-1; 11 bases are shared with TRBD1. J gave up 4 bases and V 5 bases, and 7 bases lay outside the gene matches. Germline V gene sequence: CDR1 MGHDK, CDR2 SYGVNS. The CDR3 spans 16 residues. The DNA of the CDR3 is TGTGCCAGCAGTTCCGGACAGGGGGCGGGTTACAATGAGCAGTTCTTC. Amino acid sequence: CASSSGQGAGYNEQFF.

A few counts support this clonotype. This chain links TRBV12-3 or TRBV12-4 with TRBJ2-3; no clear D gene. Trimming pared 8 bases from V and 2 bases from J, leaving 11 bases between. The CDR3 totals 13 residues. The CDR3 nucleotides are TGTGCCAGCTCCAGAAGGTCCACAGATACGCAGTATTTT. Protein sequence: CASSRRSTDTQYF.

This clonotype has a handful of counts. Being one base from a much bigger clone, this may be a read error. The V and J genes are TRBV29-1 and TRBJ2-5, with 7 bases matching TRBD1. Per germline, CDR1 SQVTM and CDR2 ANQGSEA. This CDR3 is built from 14 residues. With 5 bases clipped from V and 11 bases from J, the junction kept 17 bases outside the gene matches. The CDR3 spells CSVSRQGGYNEQYF. CDR3 bases: TGCAGCGTTTCGAGACAGGGTGGCTACAATGAGCAGTACTTC.

V gene TRBV3-1 combines with J gene TRBJ2-2; tentatively, D is TRBD2 (5 bases). This CDR3 is built from 15 residues. Trimming shortened V by 5 bases and J by 3 bases, and 13 bases separated the two germline ends. Germline CDR1 reads LGHDT; CDR2 reads YNNKEL (reference sequence). The CDR3 DNA reads TGTGCCAGCAGCGTCAGAGGGATGGACACCGGGGAGCTGTTTTTT. It codes for CASSVRGMDTGELFF.

The chain is built from TRBV5-1 and TRBJ2-2; a possible D gene is TRBD2 (6 bases). Germline lookup yields CDR1 SGHRS and CDR2 YFSETQ. The CDR3 runs 13 residues. V lost 10 bases and J lost 7, with 17 bases in between. CDR3 in amino acids: CAGTEPGGGELFF. CDR3 coding DNA: TGCGCCGGCACCGAGCCCGGGGGCGGGGAGCTGTTTTTT.

This clonotype has ten or more counts. The chain uses TRBV7-9 and TRBJ2-1; D is ambiguous. Trimming removed 4 bases from V and 8 bases from J, with 18 bases in between. In germline, CDR1 is SEHNR, CDR2 FQNEAQ (reference sequence). The CDR3 runs to 15 residues. CDR3 in DNA: TGTGCCAGCAGCTCCTCGGCGATAGTGTTCCATGAGCAGTTCTTC. This codes for CASSSSAIVFHEQFF.

In this sample, this clonotype turned up many times. This rearrangement joins TRBV7-8 to TRBJ2-1, with 10 bases lining up with TRBD2. J lost 4 bases, V lost 0 bases, and 6 bases had no gene match. Germline CDR1 is SGHVS and CDR2 is FQNEAQ. CDR3 length: 17 amino acids. CDR3 sequence reads: CASSLAGTSASYNEQFF. The CDR3, as DNA: TGTGCCAGCAGCTTAGCGGGGACTAGCGCCAGTTACAATGAGCAGTTCTTC.

Note on this clonotype: A much larger clonotype is one base distant, so this may be a read error. This chain joins TRBV12-3 or TRBV12-4 and TRBJ2-3, with D maybe TRBD2 (6 bases). The V end was cut by 8 bases, the J end by 8 bases, with 32 bases between. The CDR3 contains 18 residues. The CDR3 loop reads CASLLSPEGSEARGTQYF. The CDR3 DNA reads as TGTGCCAGCCTCCTCAGTCCGGAGGGGAGCGAGGCTCGGGGTACGCAGTATTTT.